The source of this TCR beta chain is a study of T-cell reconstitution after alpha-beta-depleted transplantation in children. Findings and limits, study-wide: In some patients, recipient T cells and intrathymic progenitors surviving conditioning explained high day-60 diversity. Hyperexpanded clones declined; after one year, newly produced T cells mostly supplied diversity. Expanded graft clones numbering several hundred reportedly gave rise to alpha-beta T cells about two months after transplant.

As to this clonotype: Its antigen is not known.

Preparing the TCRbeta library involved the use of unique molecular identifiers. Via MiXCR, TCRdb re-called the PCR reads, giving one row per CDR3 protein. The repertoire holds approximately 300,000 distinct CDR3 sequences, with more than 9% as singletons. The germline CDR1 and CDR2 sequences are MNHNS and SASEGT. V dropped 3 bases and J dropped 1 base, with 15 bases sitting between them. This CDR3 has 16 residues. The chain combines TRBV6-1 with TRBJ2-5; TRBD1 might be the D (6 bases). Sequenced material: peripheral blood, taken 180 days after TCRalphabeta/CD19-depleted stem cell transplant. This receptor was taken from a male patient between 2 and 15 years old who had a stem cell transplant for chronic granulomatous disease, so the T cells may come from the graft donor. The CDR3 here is CASSEVTGPPQETQYF. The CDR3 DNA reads TGTGCCAGCAGTGAGGTAACAGGGCCGCCCCAAGAGACCCAGTACTTC.